The next 9 T cell receptor beta chains were all read from a single sample in a study of T-cell reconstitution after alpha-beta-depleted transplantation in children listed by TCRdb under 2016. Receptor amplification or capture employed PCR. Sequencing took place on an Illumina HiSeq 2500. To normalize quantification of the TCRbeta repertoire, the TCR libraries were built with molecular barcoding that relied on unique molecular identifiers. TCRdb took the public reads, trimmed them with fastp at Q25, ran MiXCR for clone calling and kept in-frame beta chains. Every CDR3 protein is listed once, alongside the most common genes and DNA of its rows. The sample has more than 400,000 distinct CDR3 sequences on record, around 10% of them singletons. The top ten clonotypes cover 11% to 15% of the sample. The treatment or condition label, read with the paper, signifies: allogeneic hematopoietic cell transplantation with graft depleted of TCRalphabeta T cells and CD19 B cells.

Specimen: PBMCs, mostly from graft donor cells, collected 180 days after TCRalphabeta/CD19-depleted stem cell transplant. These receptors originate from a female patient aged 2-15 years who had a stem cell transplant for aplastic anemia, so the T cells may come from the graft donor.

Only a few counts were recorded for this clonotype. V and J are TRBV11-1 and TRBJ2-1; 9 nucleotides align to TRBD2. The CDR3 is 18 amino acids. V was clipped by 5 bases and J by 8 bases; unmatched bases: 19. Germline loops: CDR1 SGHAT, CDR2 FQDESV (reference sequence). CDR3 DNA sequence: TGTGCCAGCAGCCAACTGTCAAGCGGGAGGCCTTTGGCCCATGAGCAGTTCTTC. Its translation: CASSQLSSGRPLAHEQFF.

The chain has TRBV10-3 and TRBJ2-6; D is possibly TRBD2 (7 bases). CDR3 size: 15 residues. CDR1 is ENHRY and CDR2 is SYGVKD in the germline V gene. V dropped 11 bases and J dropped 2 bases, with 16 bases sitting between them. The CDR3 protein is CASYGGPTGANVLTF. The CDR3 bases are TGTGCCTCCTACGGGGGGCCAACTGGGGCCAACGTCCTGACTTTC.

This clonotype was seen a handful of times. The chain combines TRBV27 with TRBJ2-7; either TRBD1 or TRBD2 may fit D (6 bases each). The CDR3 has 13 residues. Germline CDR1 is MNHEY and CDR2 is SMNVEV (reference sequence). V lost 2 bases and J lost 6, with 11 bases in between. CDR3 DNA sequence: TGTGCCAGCAGTTTAGGGGGGCCGCTCGAGCAGTACTTC. Encoded protein: CASSLGGPLEQYF.

This clonotype was observed a few times. The rearrangement links TRBV12-3 or TRBV12-4 to TRBJ2-6; possibly TRBD2 for D (7 bases). The germline V and J ends were trimmed by 6 bases and 7 bases, with 22 bases remaining between them. This CDR3 is 17 amino acids long. The CDR3 nucleotides read TGTGCCAGCAGGGGGGCTAGCGGTCTAACAGCTGCCAACGTCCTGACTTTC. It yields the protein CASRGASGLTAANVLTF.

This clonotype was picked up a small number of times. The chain is built from TRBV5-6 and TRBJ2-2; either TRBD1 or TRBD2 may fit D (5 bases each). The CDR3 runs to 16 residues. Germline V gives CDR1 SGHDT, CDR2 YYEEEE. V was trimmed by 3 bases and J by 0 bases, leaving 12 bases between them. The CDR3 region is CASSYRGLANTGELFF. The DNA for the CDR3 is TGTGCCAGCAGCTACCGGGGCCTCGCGAACACCGGGGAGCTGTTTTTT.

The rearrangement joins TRBV7-7 to TRBJ2-2; no definite D call. Trimming pared 1 base from V and 1 base from J, leaving 4 bases between. The CDR3 totals 14 residues. The germline CDR1 and CDR2 sequences are SSHAT and FNYEAQ (reference sequence). CDR3 nucleotide sequence: TGTGCCAGCAGCTTAGTCTGGAACACCGGGGAGCTGTTTTTT. It is translated as CASSLVWNTGELFF.

This clonotype was observed at least ten times. The chain combines TRBV5-6 with TRBJ2-2, with TRBD2 matching 13 bases. After removal of 4 bases from V and 6 bases from J, the junction contained 9 bases not matched to a gene. Germline V gene data show CDR1 as SGHDT and CDR2 as YYEEEE. The CDR3 has 17 residues. The CDR3 DNA sequence: TGTGCCAGCAGCCTGGGACTAGCGGGATCTTTGGCCGGGGAGCTGTTTTTT. Translating gives CASSLGLAGSLAGELFF.

Note on this clonotype: This clone may be a read error of a much larger clone one base away. CDR3 sequence (DNA): TGTGCCAGCAGTTTCCAGGGGTTCTCCTATAATTCACCCCTCCACTTT. It encodes CASSFQGFSYNSPLHF. This sequence joins TRBV12-3 or TRBV12-4 and TRBJ1-6; D possibly corresponds to TRBD1 (6 bases). CDR3 length: 16 amino acids. V gave up 3 bases and J gave up 0 bases, with 9 bases separating them.

V usage is TRBV6-2 or TRBV6-3 and J usage is TRBJ2-1; 7 nucleotides line up with TRBD1. V was clipped by 4 bases and J by 6 bases; unmatched bases: 15. CDR1 and CDR2 (germline): MNHEY, SVGEGT. The CDR3 has 17 amino acids. CDR3 amino acids: CASSSRGGPRGPNEQFF. The DNA of the CDR3 is TGTGCCAGCAGTTCACGAGGCGGGCCGAGGGGGCCCAATGAGCAGTTCTTC.